Given below is one T cell receptor beta chain in context. Its target is not known. This specimen belongs to a study of CD8 T cells in ankylosing spondylitis. TCRdb analysed the 5' RACE reads with MiXCR anew, one entry per CDR3 protein. The sample records approximately 350,000 distinct CDR3 sequences, about 15% being singletons. Whole-study results and caveats: Clones linked to disease were reported to show significant enrichment in matched ankylosing spondylitis synovial fluid.

Germline CDR1 SGDLS, CDR2 YYNGEE. The junction had 8 bases not matched to a gene; V was cut back by 4 bases and J by 5 bases. This CDR3 comprises 15 residues. This sequence originates from a male donor with ankylosing spondylitis or in good health (not recorded which). Source material: blood, either unsorted or a sorted T cell fraction (not recorded which). The V gene is TRBV9, the J gene TRBJ1-1, with TRBD1 matching 10 bases. The CDR3 nucleotides read TGTGCCAGCAGCCCAGAGGGACAGGGGAGGACTGAAGCTTTCTTT. It translates to CASSPEGQGRTEAFF.